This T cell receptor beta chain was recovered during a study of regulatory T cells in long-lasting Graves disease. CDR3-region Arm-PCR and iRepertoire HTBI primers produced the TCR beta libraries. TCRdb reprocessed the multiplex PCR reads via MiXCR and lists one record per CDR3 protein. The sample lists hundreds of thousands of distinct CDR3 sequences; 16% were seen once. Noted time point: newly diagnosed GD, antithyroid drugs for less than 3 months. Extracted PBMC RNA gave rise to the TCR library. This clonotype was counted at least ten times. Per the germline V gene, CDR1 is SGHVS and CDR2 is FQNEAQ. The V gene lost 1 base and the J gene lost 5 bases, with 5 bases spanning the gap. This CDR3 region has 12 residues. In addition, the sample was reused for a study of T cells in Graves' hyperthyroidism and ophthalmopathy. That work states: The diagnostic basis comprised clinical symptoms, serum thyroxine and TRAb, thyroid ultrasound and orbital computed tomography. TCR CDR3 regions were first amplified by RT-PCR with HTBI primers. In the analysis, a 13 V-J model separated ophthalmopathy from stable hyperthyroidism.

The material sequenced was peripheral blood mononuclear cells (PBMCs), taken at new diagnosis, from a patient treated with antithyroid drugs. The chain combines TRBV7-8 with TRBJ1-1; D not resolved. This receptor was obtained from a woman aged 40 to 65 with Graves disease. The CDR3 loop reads CASSLDWTEAFF. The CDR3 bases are TGTGCCAGCAGCTTAGATTGGACTGAAGCTTTCTTT.